This T cell receptor (beta chain) derives from a study of cytomegalovirus exposure and HLA in healthy donors. Looking at the study overall: Out of fewer than 500 genotyped donors, about 80% belonged to the Caucasian-associated ancestry cluster. Overall study results and limits: Reportedly, fewer N-insertions than the approximately 700-donor mean appeared in an Asian-associated ancestry cluster in a later analysis. HLA alleles showed associations with roughly 17,000 TCR beta sequences in a later analysis, at a 0.05 false discovery rate.

To note about this clone: Its specificity is not known.

After removal of 5 bases from V and 3 bases from J, the junction contained 6 bases not matched to a gene. CDR1 and CDR2 from the germline V gene are MNHEY and SMNVEV (reference sequence). The CDR3 runs to 15 residues. With 60 Vbeta and 13 Jbeta primers, the PCR was carried out. TCRdb's copy holds only in-frame clones and misses some; the assay was immunoSEQ multiplex PCR. The data contain 50,000 to 65,000 clones, 65% to 75% of them singletons. This TCR came from a woman aged 30 to 39 in good health and CMV-seronegative. Source material: PBMCs. This chain joins TRBV27 and TRBJ1-1; 10 positions match TRBD1. In DNA, the CDR3 is TGTGCCAGCAGTGGTCTCGGGACAGGGGACACTGAAGCTTTCTTT. Translating it yields CASSGLGTGDTEAFF.